These 6 T cell receptor beta chains were sequenced from one sample in a study of blood T cell repertoires in COVID-19. Only in-frame clones appear in the TCRdb table, and some are missing; sequencing was by immunoSEQ multiplex PCR. The table records roughly 120,000 clones, 80% to 90% of them present only once. The sequenced sample consisted of peripheral blood. The origin of the receptors is a man aged 65-85 years with active or convalescent COVID-19.

V and J are TRBV7-2 and TRBJ2-3; D possibly corresponds to TRBD1 (5 bases). Trimming took 1 base from V and 10 from J, leaving 12 bases between them. The CDR3 spans 13 residues. From germline, CDR1 is SGHTA and CDR2 FQGNSA. CDR3 bases: TGTGCCAGCAGCTTAGAGGACGCCAGGGCGCAGTATTTT. Translated, it gives CASSLEDARAQYF.

The chain has TRBV5-4 and TRBJ1-2; the D is unclear. This CDR3 is 13 amino acids long. The germline gives CDR1 SGHNT, CDR2 YYREEE (reference sequence). V was trimmed by 4 bases and J by 4 bases, leaving 11 bases between them. The CDR3 bases are TGTGCCAGCAGCCCCGGAGGATCCTATGGCTACACCTTC. Protein: CASSPGGSYGYTF.

This clone appeared a single time. The rearrangement links TRBV6-5 to TRBJ2-2, with D possibly TRBD2 on 6 matching bases. V lost 6 bases, J lost 4 bases, and 12 bases lay in between. From germline, CDR1 is MNHEY and CDR2 SVGAGI. The CDR3 runs 14 residues. The CDR3 DNA reads as TGTGCCAGCAGCCGGGGACTCGTCACCGGGGAGCTGTTTTTT. Translation: CASSRGLVTGELFF.

V is TRBV27 and J is TRBJ1-2; 9 bases are shared with TRBD1. The germline gives CDR1 MNHEY, CDR2 SMNVEV (reference sequence). This CDR3 spans 14 amino acids. V dropped 5 bases and J dropped 7; count of bases not matched to a gene: 8. The CDR3 reads CASSTTSTGGGYTF. CDR3 in DNA: TGTGCCAGCAGTACCACCTCGACAGGGGGTGGCTACACCTTC.

The chain carries TRBV7-9 and TRBJ1-2, with D hard to call. V lost 6 bases to trimming and J lost 2 bases, with 16 bases between them. The CDR3 extends over 15 amino acids. CDR1 is SEHNR and CDR2 is FQNEAQ in the germline V gene (reference sequence). The CDR3 bases are TGTGCCAGCAGTCAATCACAGAGAACGAACTATGGCTACACCTTC. Protein: CASSQSQRTNYGYTF. The full variable domain, in which reference TRBV7-9 and TRBJ1-2 provide the parts outside the CDR3, is DTGVSQNPRHKITKRGQNVTFRCDPISEHNRLYWYRQTLGQGPEFLTYFQNEAQLEKSRLLSDRFSAERPKGSFSTLEIQRTEQGDSAMYLCASSQSQRTNYGYTFGSGTRLTVV.

This chain joins TRBV29-1 and TRBJ1-1; no clear D. CDR3 length: 12 residues. The germline CDR1 and CDR2 sequences are SQVTM and ANQGSEA. V lost 8 bases and J 2 bases, leaving 12 bases between the germline ends. In nucleotides, the CDR3 is TGCAGCCCCCATTCAGTAAACACTGAAGCTTTCTTT. As protein: CSPHSVNTEAFF. Full variable domain (rest looked up from reference TRBV29-1 and TRBJ1-1): SAVISQKPSRDICQRGTSLTIQCQVDSQVTMMFWYRQQPGQSLTLIATANQGSEATYESGFVIDKFPISRPNLTFSTLTVSNMSPEDSSIYLCSPHSVNTEAFFGQGTRLTVV.